One T cell receptor beta chain is described in this entry. V shed 7 bases and J 6 bases; nucleotides not matched to a gene: 10. Germline assignment: CDR1 MNHEY and CDR2 SMNVEV (reference sequence). The CDR3 sequence is 14 residues long. These data come from a study of T cell responses to AZD1222 COVID-19 vaccine. Generated by immunoSEQ multiplex PCR, the TCRdb table keeps only in-frame clones and is missing some. Counted here are 150,000 to 200,000 clones, just over 90% occurring once; the ten biggest clones make up under 1.5%. This rearrangement joins TRBV27 to TRBJ1-2, with 8 bases that match TRBD1. The input for sequencing was peripheral blood, taken 28 days after the second AZD1222 dose. The sequence came from an adult who received the AZD1222 COVID-19 vaccine. This CDR3 reads CASKHRGMNDGYTF. CDR3 nucleotide sequence: TGTGCCAGCAAGCACAGGGGGATGAACGATGGCTACACCTTC.